The T cell receptor (beta chain) under discussion was sequenced for a study of blood T cell repertoires in COVID-19. For the study at large: Spain, Italy and the United States supplied samples that represented acute and convalescent COVID-19. Sources were T cells, B-cell-depleted T cells, or PBMCs; the material itself was cDNA or gDNA.

Patients at the Seattle site were enrolled during active infection and followed longitudinally. How the authors handled the data: Scientists estimated how many nucleated cells there were by amplifying reference gene primers. Generated by immunoSEQ multiplex PCR, the TCRdb table keeps only in-frame clones and is missing some. From that table come the V and J calls and clone size; the DNA was used to work out D and trimming. The sample consists of fewer than 200,000 clones, roughly 86% of them appearing once. This CDR3 is built from 14 residues. The V end was cut by 4 bases, the J end by 0 bases, with 7 bases between. The germline gives CDR1 MNHNY, CDR2 SVGAGI (reference sequence).

The TCR originated in a woman older than 75 with COVID-19, enrolled during active disease. The chain recombines TRBV6-6 with TRBJ1-5; D is uncertain. Source material: peripheral blood. CDR3 protein: CASSSLFSNQPQHF. The CDR3 DNA is TGTGCCAGCAGTTCTCTTTTTAGCAATCAGCCCCAGCATTTT.